A single sample is the source of the 9 T cell receptor beta chains below, sequenced in a study of blood T cell repertoires in COVID-19. Generated by immunoSEQ multiplex PCR, the TCRdb table keeps only in-frame clones and is missing some. The sample has some 240,000 clones; roughly 85% are singletons. Sequences were obtained from peripheral blood. These receptors were collected from a woman in her seventies with COVID-19, enrolled during active disease.

V and J are TRBV19 and TRBJ1-1, with D maybe TRBD1 (6 bases). The CDR3 sequence is 15 residues long. Between the trimmed V and J ends, which lost 6 bases and 5 bases, there was a span of 19 bases. Germline assignment: CDR1 LNHDA and CDR2 SQIVND (reference sequence). In DNA form, the CDR3 reads TGTGCCAGTAGACGTCGACAGGCCTCGGGGACTGAAGCTTTCTTT. As protein: CASRRRQASGTEAFF.

This chain joins TRBV30 and TRBJ1-1; unclear D gene. The CDR3 is made up of 14 amino acids. Trimming shortened V by 2 bases and J by 5 bases, and 15 bases separated the two germline ends. Germline V CDR1 and CDR2: GTSNPN, SVGIG (reference sequence). The CDR3: CAWSTTRTGTEAFF. In DNA form, the CDR3 reads TGTGCCTGGAGTACCACTAGGACGGGGACTGAAGCTTTCTTT.

The chain links TRBV10-3 to TRBJ2-3, with TRBD2 as a possible D gene (7 bases). Germline lookup yields CDR1 ENHRY and CDR2 SYGVKD. Trimming removed 10 bases at V and 1 base at J, with 15 bases between. The CDR3 is 14 amino acids. CDR3 coding DNA: TGTGCCAGTCACAGGGAGGGAGGCACAGATACGCAGTATTTT. Translation gives CASHREGGTDTQYF.

The rearrangement joins TRBV19 to TRBJ2-5; TRBD1 is a possible D gene (5 bases). Germline CDR1 and CDR2: LNHDA and SQIVND (reference sequence). Deletions cut 2 bases from V and 5 bases from J, with 9 bases between. CDR3 length: 13 residues. CDR3 loop: CASSIRQYETQYF. The CDR3 DNA follows: TGTGCCAGTAGTATAAGACAGTATGAGACCCAGTACTTC.

The chain links TRBV24-1 to TRBJ2-1, with 7 bases fitting TRBD1. Germline CDR1 and CDR2: KGHDR and SFDVKD. After removal of 3 bases from V and 4 bases from J, the junction contained 8 bases not matched to a gene. CDR3 length equals 16 residues. The CDR3 spells CATSDNRGQTYNEQFF. CDR3 DNA sequence: TGTGCCACCAGTGATAACAGGGGACAGACTTACAATGAGCAGTTCTTC.

Only a few counts were recorded for this clone. The genes are TRBV19 and TRBJ1-2, with TRBD1 identical over 8 bases. Trimming at V came to 6 bases and at J to 4 bases, leaving 10 bases not matched to a gene. This CDR3 contains 15 residues. Germline CDR1 and CDR2: LNHDA and SQIVND (reference sequence). The CDR3, as DNA: TGTGCCAGTAGCAATTGGACAGGGAGGATCTATGGCTACACCTTC. It codes for CASSNWTGRIYGYTF.

The gene calls are TRBV7-2 and TRBJ1-3; TRBD1 might be the D (5 bases). Germline values: CDR1 SGHTA, CDR2 FQGNSA. Trimming removed 1 base at V and 8 bases at J, with 15 bases between. The CDR3 spans 15 residues. This CDR3 reads CASSLVSQGKDTIYF. The CDR3 DNA sequence: TGTGCCAGCAGCTTAGTGTCCCAGGGTAAAGACACCATATATTTT. Combining the CDR3 with reference TRBV7-2 and TRBJ1-3 gives the whole variable domain GAGVSQSPSNKVTEKGKDVELRCDPISGHTALYWYRQSLGQGLEFLIYFQGNSAPDKSGLPSDRFSAERTGGSVSTLTIQRTQQEDSAVYLCASSLVSQGKDTIYFGEGSWLTVV.

The chain links TRBV7-2 to TRBJ2-2; 8 bases map to TRBD2. This CDR3 is built from 15 residues. Germline assignment: CDR1 SGHTA and CDR2 FQGNSA. Trimming cost V 3 bases and J 7 bases; bases outside gene matches: 7. CDR3 in DNA: TGTGCCAGCAGCTTCCCGGGAGGGGTGAGCGGGGAGCTGTTTTTT. Protein sequence: CASSFPGGVSGELFF.

The chain combines TRBV24-1 with TRBJ1-2; D is ambiguous. This CDR3 is built from 15 residues. The V gene's germline CDR1 is KGHDR and CDR2 SFDVKD. The germline V and J ends were trimmed by 2 bases and 1 base, with 10 bases remaining between them. Here the CDR3 DNA reads TGTGCCACCAGTGATTCGAGCACGTTTAACTATGGCTACACCTTC. Encoded protein: CATSDSSTFNYGYTF.